This T cell receptor (beta chain) came from a study of T-cell reconstitution after alpha-beta-depleted transplantation in children. Study outcomes and limitations: Counts and diversity of T cells one year after transplant came mostly from newly produced T cells. Several hundred expanded graft clones reportedly were the source of alpha-beta T cells about two months after transplant. Some patients showed high day-60 TCRbeta diversity, which derived from surviving recipient T cells and thymic progenitors.

Construction of the TCRbeta library involved unique molecular identifiers. TCRdb fed the PCR reads into MiXCR, producing one record per CDR3 protein. The sample shows about 980,000 distinct CDR3 sequences, about 31% of them seen only once. This clonotype was seen only a few times. Its antigen is currently unknown. Sequencing used PBMCs, mostly from graft donor cells, obtained 360 days after TCRalphabeta/CD19-depleted stem cell transplant. The receptor comes from a boy under three years old who had a stem cell transplant for SCID, so the T cells may come from the graft donor.

The CDR3 protein is CASSLEWTGVQYF. For the CDR3, the DNA is TGTGCCAGCAGCTTAGAATGGACAGGGGTTCAGTACTTC. This sequence joins TRBV7-2 and TRBJ2-5; TRBD1 matches 9 bases. Germline V CDR1 and CDR2: SGHTA, FQGNSA. V lost 1 base to trimming and J lost 11 bases; unmatched junction nucleotides: 5. CDR3 length equals 13 residues. The variable domain in full, with the rest retrieved from reference TRBV7-2 and TRBJ2-5, is GAGVSQSPSNKVTEKGKDVELRCDPISGHTALYWYRQSLGQGLEFLIYFQGNSAPDKSGLPSDRFSAERTGGSVSTLTIQRTQQEDSAVYLCASSLEWTGVQYFGPGTRLLVL.